This T cell receptor beta chain is from a study of blood T cell repertoires in COVID-19. Overall study: Samples of COVID-19 (acute and convalescent) were obtained from the United States, Italy and Spain.

Authors' processing steps: Reference gene primer amplification in the assay estimated nucleated cell counts. Clones were read by immunoSEQ multiplex PCR, and TCRdb kept only the in-frame ones, dropping some. V and J calls and clone size are given by that table; D and trimming were obtained from the DNA. The data hold nearly 250,000 clones, with approximately 86% observed a single time. Per germline, CDR1 SQVTM and CDR2 ANQGSEA. This CDR3 contains 11 residues. The V end lost 7 bases, the J end lost 0 bases, and 6 bases lay between the germline ends. The origin of this receptor is a woman in her fifties or sixties who had recovered from COVID-19. The source material was peripheral blood. This chain connects TRBV29-1 to TRBJ1-2, with no clear D. The CDR3 here is CSAQSNYGYTF. Written as DNA, the CDR3 is TGCAGCGCCCAGTCTAACTATGGCTACACCTTC.